This T cell receptor (beta chain) was sequenced during a study of blood T cell repertoires in COVID-19. Looking at the study overall: There were acute and convalescent COVID-19 samples, and they came from the United States, Italy and Spain. The analysed material was cDNA or gDNA that came from T cells, B-cell-depleted T cells, or PBMCs.

Germline lookup yields CDR1 SGHRS and CDR2 YFSETQ. This CDR3 contains 15 residues. The V gene lost 2 bases and the J gene lost 13 bases, with 21 bases spanning the gap. As processed by the authors: Counts of nucleated cells, estimated from reference gene primer amplification, were obtained. The assay was immunoSEQ multiplex PCR, and TCRdb's table has in-frame clones only and misses some. D and trimming come from the DNA, and the V and J calls and clone size come from that table. The table records roughly 220,000 clones, around 87% of them present only once. Patients of the Seattle cohort, enrolled during active infection, were followed longitudinally.

Sequenced sample: peripheral blood. This TCR came from a woman aged 50 to 60 with COVID-19, enrolled during active disease. The rearrangement links TRBV5-1 to TRBJ1-4; D may be TRBD1 (5 bases). The CDR3 loop is CASSFNPFLGGGLFF. In DNA, the CDR3 is TGCGCCAGCAGCTTCAACCCTTTCCTCGGCGGGGGACTGTTTTTT.